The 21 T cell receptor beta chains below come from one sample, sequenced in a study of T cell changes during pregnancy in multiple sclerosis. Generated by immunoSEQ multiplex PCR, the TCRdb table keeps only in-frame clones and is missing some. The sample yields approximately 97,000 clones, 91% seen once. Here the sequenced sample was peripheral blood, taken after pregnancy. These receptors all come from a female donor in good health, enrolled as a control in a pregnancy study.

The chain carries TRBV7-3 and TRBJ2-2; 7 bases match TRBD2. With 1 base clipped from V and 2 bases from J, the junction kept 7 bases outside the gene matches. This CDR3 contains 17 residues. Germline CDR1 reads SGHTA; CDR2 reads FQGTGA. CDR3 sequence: CASSLKLGGGNTGELFF. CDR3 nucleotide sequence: TGTGCCAGCAGCTTAAAACTCGGCGGGGGAAACACCGGGGAGCTGTTTTTT.

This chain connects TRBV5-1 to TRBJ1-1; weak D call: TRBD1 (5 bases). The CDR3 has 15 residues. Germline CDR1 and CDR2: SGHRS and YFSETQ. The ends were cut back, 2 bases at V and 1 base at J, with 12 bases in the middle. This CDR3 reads CASSFQGRENTEAFF. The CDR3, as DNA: TGCGCCAGCAGCTTCCAGGGAAGAGAGAACACTGAAGCTTTCTTT.

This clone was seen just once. Here the CDR3 reads CASSAGTGGNSPLHF. The CDR3 DNA follows: TGTGCCAGCAGTGCGGGGACAGGGGGAAATTCACCCCTCCACTTT. V is TRBV27 and J is TRBJ1-6, with TRBD1 matching over 11 bases. Per the germline V gene, CDR1 is MNHEY and CDR2 is SMNVEV (reference sequence). V lost 5 bases to trimming and J lost 7 bases; unmatched junction nucleotides: 4. The CDR3 totals 15 residues.

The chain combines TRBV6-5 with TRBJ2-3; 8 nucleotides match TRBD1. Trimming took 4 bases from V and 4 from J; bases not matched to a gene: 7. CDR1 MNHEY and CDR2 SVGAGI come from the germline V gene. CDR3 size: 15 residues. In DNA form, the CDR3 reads TGTGCCAGCAGTTCGGGACAGGCCCGGGCAGATACGCAGTATTTT. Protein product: CASSSGQARADTQYF.

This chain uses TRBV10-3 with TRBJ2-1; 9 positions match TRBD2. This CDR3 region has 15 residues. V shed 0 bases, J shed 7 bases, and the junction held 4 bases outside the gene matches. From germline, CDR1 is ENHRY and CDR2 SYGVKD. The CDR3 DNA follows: TGTGCCATCAGTGAGTCTGCGGGGGGGCCGAATGAGCAGTTCTTC. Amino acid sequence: CAISESAGGPNEQFF.

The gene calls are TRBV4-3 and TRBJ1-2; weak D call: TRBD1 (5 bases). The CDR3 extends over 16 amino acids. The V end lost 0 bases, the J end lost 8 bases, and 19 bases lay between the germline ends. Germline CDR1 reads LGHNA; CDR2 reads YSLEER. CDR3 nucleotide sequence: TGCGCCAGCAGCCAAGATCAACGATTTGCAGGGAAAGGCTACACCTTC. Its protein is CASSQDQRFAGKGYTF.

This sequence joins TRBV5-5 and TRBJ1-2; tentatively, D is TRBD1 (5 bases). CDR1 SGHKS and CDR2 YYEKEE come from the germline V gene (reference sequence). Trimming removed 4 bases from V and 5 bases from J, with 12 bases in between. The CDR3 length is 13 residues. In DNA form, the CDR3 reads TGTGCCAGCAGCATAGGGGTGGGATATGGCTACACCTTC. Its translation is CASSIGVGYGYTF. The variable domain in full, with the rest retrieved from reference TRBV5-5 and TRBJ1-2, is DAGVTQSPTHLIKTRGQQVTLRCSPISGHKSVSWYQQVLGQGPQFIFQYYEKEERGRGNFPDRFSARQFPNYSSELNVNALLLGDSALYLCASSIGVGYGYTFGSGTRLTVV.

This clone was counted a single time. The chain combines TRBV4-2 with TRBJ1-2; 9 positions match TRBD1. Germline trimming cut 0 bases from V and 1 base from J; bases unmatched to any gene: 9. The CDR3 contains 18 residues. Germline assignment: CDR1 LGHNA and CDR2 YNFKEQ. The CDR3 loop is CASSQEEGGTGLNYGYTF. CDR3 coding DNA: TGTGCCAGCAGCCAAGAAGAGGGCGGGACAGGGCTTAACTATGGCTACACCTTC.

CDR3 sequence: CASSLTPTGYKVAFF. In nucleotides, the CDR3 is TGCGCCAGCAGCTTGACCCCGACAGGGTATAAAGTGGCTTTCTTT. The chain couples TRBV5-1 to TRBJ1-1; 7 positions match TRBD1. Germline V gene sequence: CDR1 SGHRS, CDR2 YFSETQ. With V trimmed by 1 base and J by 11 bases, 14 bases remained unmatched. The CDR3 sequence is 15 residues long.

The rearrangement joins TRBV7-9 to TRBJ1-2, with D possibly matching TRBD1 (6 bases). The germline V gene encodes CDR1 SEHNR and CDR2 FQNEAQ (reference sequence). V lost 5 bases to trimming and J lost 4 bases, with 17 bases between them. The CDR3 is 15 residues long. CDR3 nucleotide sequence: TGTGCCAGCAGCCCAACACTACAGGGTGGCTATGGCTACACCTTC. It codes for CASSPTLQGGYGYTF.

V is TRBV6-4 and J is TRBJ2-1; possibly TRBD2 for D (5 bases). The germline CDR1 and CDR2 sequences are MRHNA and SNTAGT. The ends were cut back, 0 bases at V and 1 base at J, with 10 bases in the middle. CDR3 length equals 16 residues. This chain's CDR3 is CASSDSNRGSYNEQFF. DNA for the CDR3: TGTGCCAGCAGTGACTCGAATCGGGGATCCTACAATGAGCAGTTCTTC.

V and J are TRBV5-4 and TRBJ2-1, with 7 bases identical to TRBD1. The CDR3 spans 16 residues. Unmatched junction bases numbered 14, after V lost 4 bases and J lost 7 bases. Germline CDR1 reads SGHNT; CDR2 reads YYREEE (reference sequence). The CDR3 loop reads CASSPPRQGETNEQFF. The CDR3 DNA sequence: TGTGCCAGCAGCCCCCCCCGACAGGGTGAGACGAATGAGCAGTTCTTC.

CDR3 protein: CASSQFRWETQYF. CDR3 nucleotide sequence: TGTGCCAGCAGCCAATTCCGGTGGGAGACCCAGTACTTC. The rearrangement joins TRBV4-2 to TRBJ2-5; D gene uncertain. This CDR3 comprises 13 residues. V was trimmed by 2 bases and J by 5 bases, leaving 9 bases between them. Germline V gene lookup returns CDR1 LGHNA and CDR2 YNFKEQ.

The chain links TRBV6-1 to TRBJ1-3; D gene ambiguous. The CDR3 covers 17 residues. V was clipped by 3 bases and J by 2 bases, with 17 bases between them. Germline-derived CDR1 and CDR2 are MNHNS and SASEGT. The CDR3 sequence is CASSDRPVHPPGNTIYF. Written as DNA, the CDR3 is TGTGCCAGCAGTGACCGTCCAGTTCACCCTCCTGGAAACACCATATATTTT.

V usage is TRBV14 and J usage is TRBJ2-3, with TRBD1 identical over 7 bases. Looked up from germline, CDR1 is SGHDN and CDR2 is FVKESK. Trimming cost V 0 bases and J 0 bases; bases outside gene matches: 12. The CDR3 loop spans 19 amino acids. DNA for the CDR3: TGTGCCAGCAGCCAAGATCCGACAGGGTCCTACTCTAGCACAGATACGCAGTATTTT. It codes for CASSQDPTGSYSSTDTQYF.

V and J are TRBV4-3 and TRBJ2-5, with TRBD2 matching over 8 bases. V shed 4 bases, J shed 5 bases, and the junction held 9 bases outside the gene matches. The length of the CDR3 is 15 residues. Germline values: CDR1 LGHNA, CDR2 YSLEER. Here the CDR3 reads CASSPGQRGIETQYF. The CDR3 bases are TGCGCCAGCAGCCCTGGACAGCGGGGGATTGAGACCCAGTACTTC.

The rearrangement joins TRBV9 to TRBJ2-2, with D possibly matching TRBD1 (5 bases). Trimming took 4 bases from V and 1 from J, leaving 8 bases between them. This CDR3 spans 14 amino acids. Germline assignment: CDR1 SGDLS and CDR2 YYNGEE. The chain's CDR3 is CASSPTGNTGELFF. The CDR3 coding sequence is TGTGCCAGCAGCCCCACAGGGAACACCGGGGAGCTGTTTTTT.

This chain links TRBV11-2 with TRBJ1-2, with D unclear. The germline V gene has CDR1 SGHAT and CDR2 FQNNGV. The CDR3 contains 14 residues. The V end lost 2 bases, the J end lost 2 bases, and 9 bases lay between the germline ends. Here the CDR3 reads CASSLTQRNYGYTF. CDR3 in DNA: TGTGCCAGCAGCTTAACACAGCGGAACTATGGCTACACCTTC.

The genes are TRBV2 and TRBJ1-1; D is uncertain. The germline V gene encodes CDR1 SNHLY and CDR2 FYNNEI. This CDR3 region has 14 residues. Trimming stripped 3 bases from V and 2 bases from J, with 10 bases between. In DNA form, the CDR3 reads TGTGCCAGCAGTGATTGGCAAATCAACACTGAAGCTTTCTTT. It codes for CASSDWQINTEAFF.

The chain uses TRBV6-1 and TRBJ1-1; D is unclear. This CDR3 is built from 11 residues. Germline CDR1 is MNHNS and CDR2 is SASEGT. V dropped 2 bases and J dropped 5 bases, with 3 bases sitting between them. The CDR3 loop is CASSELTEAFF. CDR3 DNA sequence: TGTGCCAGCAGTGAATTAACTGAAGCTTTCTTT.

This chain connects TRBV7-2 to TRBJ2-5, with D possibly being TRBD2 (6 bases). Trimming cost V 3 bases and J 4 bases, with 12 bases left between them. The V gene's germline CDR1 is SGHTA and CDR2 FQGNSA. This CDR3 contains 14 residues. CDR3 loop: CASSFSGPRETQYF. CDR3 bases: TGTGCCAGCAGCTTCAGCGGGCCGAGAGAGACCCAGTACTTC. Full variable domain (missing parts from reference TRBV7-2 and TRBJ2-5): GAGVSQSPSNKVTEKGKDVELRCDPISGHTALYWYRQSLGQGLEFLIYFQGNSAPDKSGLPSDRFSAERTGGSVSTLTIQRTQQEDSAVYLCASSFSGPRETQYFGPGTRLLVL.